Sequencing of this T cell receptor (beta chain) was carried out in a study of shared clonotypes between healthy human individuals. The germline V gene encodes CDR1 SGHRS and CDR2 YFSETQ. Trimming removed 4 bases from V and 6 bases from J; junction bases left unmatched: 12. The CDR3 runs to 16 residues. The study ran the assay at deep level. Clones were read by immunoSEQ multiplex PCR, and TCRdb kept only the in-frame ones, dropping some. The data hold 400,000 to 600,000 clones, with 70% to 80% observed a single time. This clonotype originated in a woman between 35 and 50 years old in good health. Some clones in this sample may be carry-over from other donors' samples. This chain joins TRBV5-1 and TRBJ2-1; TRBD1 aligns across 8 bases. Material: PBMCs. CDR3 sequence: CASSPEGTGGFNEQFF. The DNA for the CDR3 is TGCGCCAGCAGCCCGGAGGGGACAGGAGGTTTCAATGAGCAGTTCTTC.